This TCR beta chain stems from a study of blood T cell repertoires in COVID-19. Study-wide background: Whether acute or convalescent, the COVID-19 samples came from the United States, Italy and Spain. Sources were T cells, B-cell-depleted T cells, or PBMCs; the material itself was cDNA or gDNA.

Germline V gene data show CDR1 as KGHSH and CDR2 as LQKENI. This CDR3 contains 13 residues. Trimming removed 5 bases from V and 3 bases from J, with 8 bases in between. In the source study's methods: The assay estimated nucleated cells by amplifying reference gene primers. The method was immunoSEQ multiplex PCR; TCRdb's version includes in-frame clones alone and lacks a portion of them. D and trimming were read from the DNA, whereas the V and J calls and clone size are those reported in that table. The sample lists about 270,000 clones; 86% were seen once. Followed longitudinally, the Seattle patients had been enrolled during active infection.

The sequence derives from a woman older than 75 with COVID-19, enrolled during active disease. This chain links TRBV18 with TRBJ1-5, with a possible D match to TRBD1 (5 bases). Material for sequencing was peripheral blood. The CDR3 nucleotides are TGTGCCAGCTCAGACAGTTACAATCAGCCCCAGCATTTT. Its translation is CASSDSYNQPQHF.